Listed here are 14 T cell receptor beta chains from one sample, sequenced in a study of blood T cell repertoires in COVID-19. Repertoires were generated with immunoSEQ multiplex PCR, while TCRdb's copy carries only in-frame clones and drops some. This table holds about 180,000 clones, 81% found once. The sample taken for sequencing was peripheral blood. The receptor set was obtained from a woman of 80 years or more with COVID-19, enrolled during active disease.

V usage is TRBV11-2 and J usage is TRBJ2-7; possible D gene TRBD2, 5 bases. This CDR3 has 14 amino acids. Germline-derived CDR1 and CDR2 are SGHAT and FQNNGV. V lost 5 bases and J 3 bases, leaving 14 bases between the germline ends. CDR3 DNA: TGTGCCAGCAGCCCCGGACTTTATAGCTACGAGCAGTACTTC. It codes for CASSPGLYSYEQYF.

The gene calls are TRBV6-5 and TRBJ2-7; 10 bases line up with TRBD2. Germline V gene sequence: CDR1 MNHEY, CDR2 SVGAGI. V lost 8 bases and J lost 1; bases outside the gene matches: 5. This CDR3 has 14 residues. The CDR3 DNA sequence: TGTGCCAGCCGAACTAGCGGGGCATCCTACGAGCAGTACTTC. Its translation: CASRTSGASYEQYF.

CDR3 DNA sequence: TGTGCCAGCAGTTCCAGCCCAGCCGGGTCTCAGCCCCAGCATTTT. Translated: CASSSSPAGSQPQHF. The chain recombines TRBV28 with TRBJ1-5, with no clear D. CDR3 length: 15 residues. Trimming took off 4 bases at V and 6 bases at J, with 16 bases between the two ends. CDR1 is MDHEN, CDR2 SYDVKM, per germline.

This chain connects TRBV5-4 to TRBJ1-1, with D possibly being TRBD1 (6 bases). Germline V gene lookup returns CDR1 SGHNT and CDR2 YYREEE (reference sequence). This CDR3 has 14 amino acids. The ends were cut back, 3 bases at V and 1 base at J, with 10 bases in the middle. The CDR3 DNA reads TGTGCCAGCAGCTCGACAGGCTGGAACACTGAAGCTTTCTTT. It specifies CASSSTGWNTEAFF. The whole variable domain, filled in from reference TRBV5-4 and TRBJ1-1, reads ETGVTQSPTHLIKTRGQQVTLRCSSQSGHNTVSWYQQALGQGPQFIFQYYREEENGRGNFPPRFSGLQFPNYSSELNVNALELDDSALYLCASSSTGWNTEAFFGQGTRLTVV.

The chain recombines TRBV24-1 with TRBJ2-5, with 8 bases that match TRBD2. Germline V lookup: CDR1 KGHDR, CDR2 SFDVKD. The V and J ends lost 1 base and 2 bases, in that order; junction bases with no gene match: 5. The length of the CDR3 is 16 residues. The CDR3 region has the DNA TGTGCCACCAGTGATTTTCTAGCGGGCTATCAAGAGACCCAGTACTTC. This encodes CATSDFLAGYQETQYF.

The chain joins TRBV18 to TRBJ1-4, with 8 bases identical to TRBD1. Germline assignment: CDR1 KGHSH and CDR2 LQKENI. V lost 3 bases to trimming and J lost 3 bases; unmatched junction nucleotides: 0. This CDR3 contains 14 residues. This chain's CDR3 is CASSPGQANEKLFF. For the CDR3, the DNA is TGTGCCAGCTCACCGGGACAGGCTAATGAAAAACTGTTTTTT.

This chain joins TRBV19 and TRBJ2-2; D perhaps matches TRBD1 (5 bases). V gave up 4 bases and J gave up 7 bases, with 13 bases separating them. Per the germline V gene, CDR1 is LNHDA and CDR2 is SQIVND (reference sequence). The CDR3 is 14 residues long. The CDR3 spells CASSKTDSVGELFF. For the CDR3, the DNA is TGTGCCAGTAGTAAAACCGACAGTGTCGGGGAGCTGTTTTTT.

The V gene is TRBV6-1, the J gene TRBJ1-4; 8 nucleotides align to TRBD1. From germline, CDR1 is MNHNS and CDR2 SASEGT. The CDR3 runs to 15 residues. The V and J ends lost 3 bases and 4 bases, in that order; junction bases with no gene match: 4. CDR3 region: CASSEGDRGNEKLFF. DNA of the CDR3: TGTGCCAGCAGTGAGGGCGACAGGGGTAATGAAAAACTGTTTTTT.

This clone has only one observation. The V and J genes are TRBV5-6 and TRBJ2-3; possibly TRBD2 for D (6 bases). This CDR3 has 14 residues. Trimming removed 4 bases at V and 3 bases at J, with 12 bases between. The germline gives CDR1 SGHDT, CDR2 YYEEEE. CDR3 amino acids: CASSVGGRTDTQYF. As DNA, the CDR3 is TGTGCCAGCAGCGTCGGAGGGCGGACAGATACGCAGTATTTT. The full variable domain, completed using reference TRBV5-6 and TRBJ2-3, is DAGVTQSPTHLIKTRGQQVTLRCSPKSGHDTVSWYQQALGQGPQFIFQYYEEEERQRGNFPDRFSGHQFPNYSSELNVNALLLGDSALYLCASSVGGRTDTQYFGPGTRLTVL.

J is TRBJ2-5 and V is TRBV28; D is possibly TRBD1 (5 bases). Germline V gene lookup returns CDR1 MDHEN and CDR2 SYDVKM. Trimming cost V 10 bases and J 1 base, with 22 bases left between them. The CDR3 has 16 residues. The CDR3 spells CATNAQPQDGQETQYF. In nucleotides, the CDR3 is TGTGCCACCAACGCCCAACCACAGGACGGCCAAGAGACCCAGTACTTC.

The chain is built from TRBV7-9 and TRBJ2-7, with D tentatively TRBD1 (5 bases). The germline V and J ends were trimmed by 11 bases and 5 bases, with 13 bases remaining between them. The V gene's germline CDR1 is SEHNR and CDR2 FQNEAQ (reference sequence). The CDR3 has 11 amino acids. Written as DNA, the CDR3 is TGTGCCGCAGGGTTTAAGAACGAGCAGTACTTC. This codes for CAAGFKNEQYF. Full variable domain (remainder filled in from reference TRBV7-9 and TRBJ2-7): DTGVSQNPRHKITKRGQNVTFRCDPISEHNRLYWYRQTLGQGPEFLTYFQNEAQLEKSRLLSDRFSAERPKGSFSTLEIQRTEQGDSAMYLCAAGFKNEQYFGPGTRLTVT.

The chain has TRBV4-1 and TRBJ2-3; D possibly corresponds to TRBD1 (5 bases). Germline assignment: CDR1 MGHRA and CDR2 YSYEKL. The CDR3 spans 15 residues. The V end lost 1 base, the J end lost 6 bases, and 14 bases lay between the germline ends. CDR3 protein: CASSQAPSNRDTQYF. Written as DNA, the CDR3 is TGCGCCAGCAGCCAAGCCCCATCGAACAGGGATACGCAGTATTTT.

The genes are TRBV9 and TRBJ2-3; TRBD2 agrees at 9 bases. V lost 4 bases and J lost 4; bases outside the gene matches: 13. The CDR3 covers 17 residues. Per the germline V gene, CDR1 is SGDLS and CDR2 is YYNGEE. CDR3 region: CASSPTRASGKSDTQYF. The CDR3 region has the DNA TGTGCCAGCAGCCCGACGAGGGCTAGCGGGAAGTCAGATACGCAGTATTTT.

This clone has just a few counts. The rearrangement uses TRBV6-2 or TRBV6-3 and TRBJ1-2; D possibly corresponds to TRBD1 (5 bases). This CDR3 has 14 amino acids. The germline V gene encodes CDR1 MNHEY and CDR2 SVGEGT. Trimming left V 6 bases short and J 6 bases short, with 17 bases between. The CDR3 spells CASSSTWDFDGYTF. In DNA, the CDR3 is TGTGCCAGCAGCTCGACCTGGGACTTTGATGGCTACACCTTC.